This is a list of T cell receptor beta chains from one sample in a study of blood T cell repertoires in COVID-19. TCRdb's table, derived via immunoSEQ multiplex PCR, lists solely in-frame clones and lacks some. The sample shows about 120,000 clones, around 88% of them seen only once. Sample: peripheral blood. These receptors were obtained from a woman aged 45-65 years with active or convalescent COVID-19. The CDR3 runs from the conserved cysteine through the conserved F or W. The order of the fields is D gene, V gene, J gene, clone size, CDR3 protein, CDR3 DNA. The D gene is left open where the match is weak. Expanded clones get a size class; other rows say once, few or many, or leave the size out.

>TRBD1|TRBV27|TRBJ2-5|.
CASSWRRGNSETQYF
TGTGCCAGCAGTTGGCGCAGGGGGAATAGTGAGACCCAGTACTTC
>TRBD2|TRBV7-9|TRBJ2-1|.
CASSLPTLAGGPGEQFF
TGTGCCAGCAGCCTTCCGACACTAGCGGGAGGGCCTGGTGAGCAGTTCTTC
>TRBD1|TRBV28|TRBJ1-6|few
CASSTTGQGFSSPLHF
TGTGCCAGCAGCACTACGGGACAGGGTTTTTCCTCACCCCTCCACTTT
>TRBD1|TRBV7-2|TRBJ1-5|.
CASSLRTGVNQPQHF
TGTGCCAGCAGCTTACGGACAGGGGTTAATCAGCCCCAGCATTTT
>.|TRBV7-3|TRBJ2-3|.
CASSRQGGDTQYF
TGTGCCAGCAGCCGACAAGGGGGAGACACGCAGTATTTT
>TRBD2|TRBV5-1|TRBJ2-7|.
CASSPTPSGAVREQYF
TGCGCCAGCAGCCCCACTCCTAGCGGAGCCGTCCGGGAGCAGTACTTC
>TRBD2|TRBV5-5|TRBJ2-1|.
CASSLNSGTSIF
TGTGCCAGCAGCTTGAATTCCGGGACTAGTATCTTC
>.|TRBV9|TRBJ2-3|.
CASSLYRELGDTQYF
TGTGCCAGCAGCTTATACAGGGAATTGGGAGATACGCAGTATTTT
>TRBD2|TRBV2|TRBJ2-3|.
CASGETSGQYTQYF
TGTGCCAGTGGGGAGACTAGCGGGCAATATACGCAGTATTTT
>TRBD1|TRBV5-6|TRBJ1-1|.
CASSLGQGWAEAFF
TGTGCCAGCAGCTTGGGACAGGGTTGGGCTGAAGCTTTCTTT
>.|TRBV5-1|TRBJ1-3|.
CASSLIDGLSSGNTIYF
TGCGCCAGCAGCTTGATCGATGGGCTAAGCTCTGGAAACACCATATATTTT
>.|TRBV12-5|TRBJ1-3|.
CASSGGSSGNTIYF
TGTGCTAGTTCGGGGGGAAGCTCTGGAAACACCATATATTTT
>.|TRBV9|TRBJ2-7|few
CASGGYEQYF
TGTGCCAGCGGAGGCTACGAGCAGTACTTC
>.|TRBV5-4|TRBJ2-5|.
CASSGPQETQYF
TGTGCCAGCAGCGGCCCACAAGAGACCCAGTACTTC
>TRBD1|TRBV28|TRBJ2-1|.
CASRPDRDHNEQFF
TGTGCCAGCAGGCCTGACAGGGATCACAATGAGCAGTTCTTC
>.|TRBV7-9|TRBJ1-1|.
CASSPSALEYTEAFF
TGTGCCAGCAGCCCATCGGCCTTGGAGTACACTGAAGCTTTCTTT
>.|TRBV2|TRBJ1-1|.
CASNLKEGGNTEAFF
TGTGCCAGCAACCTAAAGGAGGGAGGGAACACTGAAGCTTTCTTT
>.|TRBV5-6|TRBJ2-1|once
CASSLLDINEQFF
TGTGCCAGCAGCTTGTTAGACATAAATGAGCAGTTCTTC
>TRBD2|TRBV29-1|TRBJ2-1|few
CSVGLAGEEQFF
TGCAGCGTTGGACTAGCGGGAGAGGAGCAGTTCTTC
>.|TRBV10-2|TRBJ1-1|.
CASSFPGNTEAFF
TGCGCCAGCAGTTTTCCAGGGAACACTGAAGCTTTCTTT
>.|TRBV20-1|TRBJ1-2|.
CSASPRTVNYGYTF
TGCAGTGCTAGTCCCAGGACAGTCAACTATGGCTACACCTTC
>TRBD2|TRBV7-6|TRBJ2-5|.
CASSGGLAGYGETQYF
TGTGCCAGCAGCGGCGGACTAGCGGGATACGGGGAGACCCAGTACTTC
>TRBD2|TRBV6-5|TRBJ2-5|.
CASRNSGFYQETQYF
TGTGCCAGCAGAAATAGCGGGTTTTACCAAGAGACCCAGTACTTC
>.|TRBV28|TRBJ1-2|.
CASRSPNYGYTF
TGTGCCAGCAGATCTCCTAACTATGGCTACACCTTC
>.|TRBV29-1|TRBJ2-1|.
CSVLGGNEQFF
TGCAGCGTGCTGGGGGGCAATGAGCAGTTCTTC
>TRBD2|TRBV11-3|TRBJ2-2|.
CASSPGLAGGNTGELFF
TGTGCCAGCAGCCCAGGACTAGCGGGAGGGAACACCGGGGAGCTGTTTTTT